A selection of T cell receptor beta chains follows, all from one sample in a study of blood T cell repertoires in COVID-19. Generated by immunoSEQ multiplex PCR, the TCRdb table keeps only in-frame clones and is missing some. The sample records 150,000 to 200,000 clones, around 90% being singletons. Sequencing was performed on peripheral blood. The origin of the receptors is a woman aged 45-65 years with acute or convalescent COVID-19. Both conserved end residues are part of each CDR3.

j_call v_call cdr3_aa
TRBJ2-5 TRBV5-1 CASSLGGTGASQETQYF
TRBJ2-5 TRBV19 CASSPRDRAVETQYF
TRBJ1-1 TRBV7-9 CASSLGLSGETDEAFF
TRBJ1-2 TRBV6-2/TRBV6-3 CASSYAWTEYGYTF
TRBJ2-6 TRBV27 CASSLFQGGSVGANVLTF
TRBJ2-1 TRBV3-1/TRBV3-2 CASNQDGRGEQFF
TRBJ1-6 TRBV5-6 CASSPWGDSPLHF
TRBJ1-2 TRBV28 CASSLRGPFDYGYTF
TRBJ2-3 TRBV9 CASSRAGAPTDTQYF
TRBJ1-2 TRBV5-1 CASSLGTKGYTF
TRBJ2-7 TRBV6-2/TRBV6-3 CASSYDRGTYEQYF
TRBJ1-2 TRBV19 CASSIGGGPLYGYTF
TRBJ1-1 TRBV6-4 CASSKGHNTEAFF
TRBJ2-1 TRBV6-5 CASSQQGRGANEQFF
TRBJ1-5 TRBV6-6 CASSPPGEPQHF
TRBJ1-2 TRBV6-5 CASSYSKGGLNYGYTF
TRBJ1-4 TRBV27 CASSGRGRGEKLFF
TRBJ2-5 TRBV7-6 CASSPTGEGLASQYF
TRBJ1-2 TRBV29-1 CSGGQGAYSGGYTF
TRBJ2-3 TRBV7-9 CAIEGATAGGDTDTQYF
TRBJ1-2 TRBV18 CASSSPIGQKNYGYTF
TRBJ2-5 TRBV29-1 CSVDMGGQETQYF
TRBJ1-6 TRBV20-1 CSAKAGSPLHF
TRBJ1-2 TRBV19 CASSFDRDRGNYGYTF
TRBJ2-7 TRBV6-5 CASSLGTGGSYEQYF
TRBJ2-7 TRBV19 CASSIGPGQGGSDEQYF
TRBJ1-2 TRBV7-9 CASSSPGQGRVTNYGYTF
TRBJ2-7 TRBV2 CASCSRGRVYEQYF
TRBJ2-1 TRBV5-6 CASSLRGFTNEQFF
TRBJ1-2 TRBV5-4 CASSSTGLFLYGYTF
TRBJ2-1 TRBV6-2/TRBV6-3 CASSFGTSGYNEQFF
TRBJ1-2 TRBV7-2 CASSLDAGGVYGYTF
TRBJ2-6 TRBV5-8 CASSPVGANVLTF
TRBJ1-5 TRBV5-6 CASSLNGRPDQPQHF
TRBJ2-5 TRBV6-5 CASSYSGTQYF
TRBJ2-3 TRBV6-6 CASSLPTGVDTQYF
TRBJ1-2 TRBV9 CASSTQRTGHNYGYTF
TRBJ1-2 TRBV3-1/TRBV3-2 CASSQAKGQGNYGYTF
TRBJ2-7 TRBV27 CASAGTGAPSYEQYF
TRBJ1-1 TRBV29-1 CSVERQGGTEAFF
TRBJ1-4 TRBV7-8 CASRLGQGAEKLFF
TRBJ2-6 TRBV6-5 CASSYPTTSGANVLTF
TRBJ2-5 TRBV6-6 CASSLDSGETQYF